The 21 T cell receptor beta chains in this list originate from one sample, sequenced in a study of siplizumab effects on memory and regulatory T cells. Sequencing used immunoSEQ multiplex PCR; TCRdb keeps in-frame clones, though not all of them. There are 100,000 or so clones in the sample; around 90% occur only once, and around 1.1% lies in the top ten. Sequenced sample: CD4+ T cells sorted from blood. Receptors were obtained from a human donor in good health.

The V and J genes are TRBV28 and TRBJ2-7; D unresolved. Germline CDR1 is MDHEN and CDR2 is SYDVKM. The CDR3 totals 12 residues. The V gene lost 6 bases and the J gene lost 5 bases, with 11 bases spanning the gap. The CDR3 DNA reads as TGTGCCAGCAGCTCGACCCGGGACGAGCAGTACTTC. This translates into CASSSTRDEQYF.

The chain links TRBV19 to TRBJ2-5, with TRBD1 matching 11 bases. CDR3 length equals 15 residues. Trimming cost V 3 bases and J 5 bases; bases outside gene matches: 5. Germline CDR1 is LNHDA and CDR2 is SQIVND (reference sequence). CDR3 bases: TGTGCCAGTAGTATGAGGACAGGGGGCGTGGAGACCCAGTACTTC. Translation gives CASSMRTGGVETQYF.

Points on this clone: The junction differs from germline at one of its ends, possibly a read error. The rearrangement joins TRBV6-6 to TRBJ1-2; a weak D match, TRBD1 (6 bases). The germline gives CDR1 MNHNY, CDR2 SVGAGI (reference sequence). This CDR3 is built from 14 residues. As DNA, the CDR3 is TGTGCCAGCAGTTACGATGGGGACACCTATGGCTGCACCTTC. Translation gives CASSYDGDTYGCTF.

This clone has just one count. One end of the junction varies from germline; a read error may be responsible. The chain employs TRBV28 and TRBJ1-1; D is unresolved. Per the germline V gene, CDR1 is MDHEN and CDR2 is SYDVKM. The CDR3 extends over 12 amino acids. The CDR3 DNA sequence: TGTGCCGGCAGTGGGGTGTCTGCTGAAGCTTTCTTT. The encoded protein is CAGSGVSAEAFF. The full variable domain, in which reference TRBV28 and TRBJ1-1 provide the parts outside the CDR3, is DVKVTQSSRYLVKRTGEKVFLECVQDMDHENMFWYRQDPGLGLRLIYFSYDVKMKEKGDIPEGYSVSREKKERFSLILESASTNQTSMYLCAGSGVSAEAFFGQGTRLTVV.

The chain combines TRBV18 with TRBJ2-2; the D is unclear. The germline V and J ends were trimmed by 5 bases and 3 bases, with 4 bases remaining between them. Germline CDR1 and CDR2: KGHSH and LQKENI. This CDR3 has 12 residues. CDR3 sequence (DNA): TGTGCCAGCTCAGCTTACACCGGGGAGCTGTTTTTT. Its protein product is CASSAYTGELFF.

The chain employs TRBV10-3 and TRBJ1-2; no clear D. Germline loops: CDR1 ENHRY, CDR2 SYGVKD. Trimming pared 2 bases from V and 1 base from J, leaving 5 bases between. The CDR3 consists of 13 residues. CDR3: CAISEGLNYGYTF. The CDR3 DNA reads TGTGCCATCAGTGAGGGCCTTAACTATGGCTACACCTTC.

The chain uses TRBV19 and TRBJ1-2; D is possibly TRBD1 (5 bases). Germline V gives CDR1 LNHDA, CDR2 SQIVND (reference sequence). The CDR3 length is 14 residues. V lost 5 bases to trimming and J lost 2 bases, with 12 bases between them. The CDR3 here is CASSPSGQNYGYTF. The CDR3 coding sequence is TGTGCCAGTAGTCCCTCGGGGCAGAACTATGGCTACACCTTC.

The chain couples TRBV13 to TRBJ2-6; unclear D gene. The CDR3 runs to 13 residues. The germline V gene encodes CDR1 PRHDT and CDR2 FYEKMQ (reference sequence). Trimming shortened V by 1 base and J by 2 bases, and 0 bases separated the two germline ends. The CDR3 nucleotides read TGTGCCAGCAGCTTAGCTGGGGCCAACGTCCTGACTTTC. Amino acids: CASSLAGANVLTF.

The V and J genes are TRBV7-9 and TRBJ1-4; no reliable D call. The germline V and J ends were trimmed by 5 bases and 5 bases, with 6 bases remaining between them. Germline-derived CDR1 and CDR2 are SEHNR and FQNEAQ (reference sequence). The CDR3 totals 12 residues. The chain's CDR3 is CASSAVNEKLFF. In nucleotides, the CDR3 is TGTGCCAGCAGCGCAGTCAATGAAAAACTGTTTTTT.

The V gene is TRBV5-5, the J gene TRBJ2-5; D is undetermined. Trimming took 1 base from V and 0 from J, leaving 7 bases between them. The CDR3 extends over 14 amino acids. Germline V gene sequence: CDR1 SGHKS, CDR2 YYEKEE (reference sequence). CDR3 DNA sequence: TGTGCCAGCAGCTTGTTCCAGAACCAAGAGACCCAGTACTTC. Translating it yields CASSLFQNQETQYF.

This chain uses TRBV7-9 with TRBJ2-1, with 8 bases aligning to TRBD1. The germline gives CDR1 SEHNR, CDR2 FQNEAQ (reference sequence). J lost 10 bases, V lost 5 bases, and 19 bases had no gene match. This CDR3 has 17 residues. CDR3 nucleotides: TGTGCCAGCAGCCCCCCTCGAGCAGGGGGCATTCGGGGCGAGCAGTTCTTC. It is translated as CASSPPRAGGIRGEQFF.

This clone has only a few counts. The chain couples TRBV7-8 to TRBJ2-3; the D gene could be TRBD1 or TRBD2 (5 bases each). The CDR3 sequence is 13 residues long. V gave up 5 bases and J gave up 3 bases, with 9 bases separating them. Germline V gene data show CDR1 as SGHVS and CDR2 as FQNEAQ. The CDR3 sequence: CASSPGTTDTQYF. Here the CDR3 DNA reads TGTGCCAGCAGCCCTGGGACGACAGATACGCAGTATTTT. Variable domain in full (rest from reference TRBV7-8 and TRBJ2-3): GAGVSQSPRYKVAKRGQDVALRCDPISGHVSLFWYQQALGQGPEFLTYFQNEAQLDKSGLPSDRFFAERPEGSVSTLKIQRTQQEDSAVYLCASSPGTTDTQYFGPGTRLTVL.

The rearrangement uses TRBV20-1 and TRBJ2-7; perhaps TRBD2 as D (6 bases). The germline gives CDR1 DFQATT, CDR2 SNEGSKA (reference sequence). This CDR3 has 10 residues. Trimming pared 4 bases from V and 12 bases from J, leaving 13 bases between. The CDR3 DNA follows: TGCAGTGCTACTGGAGGGGCTAGGTACTTC. Encoded protein: CSATGGARYF.

The chain recombines TRBV10-3 with TRBJ1-2; no clear D gene. The CDR3 consists of 11 residues. Germline V gene sequence: CDR1 ENHRY, CDR2 SYGVKD. Trimming pared 0 bases from V and 8 bases from J, leaving 4 bases between. CDR3 protein: CAISESRGYTF. CDR3 in DNA: TGTGCCATCAGTGAGTCAAGGGGCTACACCTTC.

J is TRBJ2-7 and V is TRBV5-4; D may be TRBD1 (5 bases). The ends were cut back, 1 base at V and 4 bases at J, with 9 bases in the middle. Germline V gives CDR1 SGHNT, CDR2 YYREEE (reference sequence). This CDR3 region has 13 residues. The CDR3 DNA follows: TGTGCCAGCAGCTTGAGGGGTCAGTACGAGCAGTACTTC. This translates into CASSLRGQYEQYF.

V is TRBV28 and J is TRBJ1-6, with D uncertain. This CDR3 contains 13 residues. Per the germline V gene, CDR1 is MDHEN and CDR2 is SYDVKM. V gave up 7 bases and J gave up 9 bases, with 13 bases separating them. The CDR3 is CASTSNLASPLHF. CDR3 DNA: TGTGCCAGCACCTCAAACCTTGCTTCACCCCTCCACTTT.

This chain uses TRBV19 with TRBJ2-5, with D perhaps matching TRBD1 or TRBD2 (5 bases each). Germline lookup yields CDR1 LNHDA and CDR2 SQIVND (reference sequence). V lost 11 bases to trimming and J lost 5 bases, with 18 bases between them. The CDR3 is 13 amino acids. The CDR3 loop is CASGTGDGETQYF. The CDR3 coding sequence is TGTGCCTCCGGGACCGGCGACGGGGAGACCCAGTACTTC.

The chain combines TRBV7-6 with TRBJ1-1; 8 nucleotides line up with TRBD1. Germline V CDR1 and CDR2: SGHVS, FNYEAQ. The CDR3 contains 16 residues. The V segment lost 4 bases and the J segment 7 bases; nucleotides outside the gene matches: 14. For the CDR3, the DNA is TGTGCCAGCAGCTCCGCATTTCGGACAGGGCGGAGTGAAGCTTTCTTT. Translated: CASSSAFRTGRSEAFF.

The chain couples TRBV28 to TRBJ2-6; D gene uncertain. Trimming cost V 1 base and J 0 bases, with 4 bases left between them. The CDR3 loop spans 15 amino acids. Germline CDR1 MDHEN, CDR2 SYDVKM. The CDR3 reads CASSLFPSGANVLTF. In nucleotides, the CDR3 is TGTGCCAGCAGTTTATTCCCCTCTGGGGCCAACGTCCTGACTTTC.

The count of this clone is one. The chain combines TRBV28 with TRBJ1-2, with D hard to call. The CDR3 is made up of 12 amino acids. In germline, CDR1 is MDHEN, CDR2 SYDVKM. The V end was cut by 5 bases, the J end by 1 base, with 5 bases between. The chain's CDR3 is CASSERNYGYTF. CDR3 DNA sequence: TGTGCCAGCAGTGAACGTAACTATGGCTACACCTTC.

The table lists this clone with a count of one. V usage is TRBV28 and J usage is TRBJ1-1; the D is unclear. The V and J ends lost 6 bases and 9 bases respectively, with 8 bases between them. From germline, CDR1 is MDHEN and CDR2 SYDVKM. CDR3 length equals 10 residues. CDR3 region: CASRRLKAFF. CDR3 in DNA: TGTGCCAGCAGACGCCTAAAAGCTTTCTTT. The full variable domain, with the rest looked up from reference TRBV28 and TRBJ1-1, is DVKVTQSSRYLVKRTGEKVFLECVQDMDHENMFWYRQDPGLGLRLIYFSYDVKMKEKGDIPEGYSVSREKKERFSLILESASTNQTSMYLCASRRLKAFFGQGTRLTVV.